This T cell receptor beta chain was found in a study of shared clonotypes between healthy human individuals. CD45RO-negative cells were positively selected for CCR7, leaving out terminally differentiated effector memory CD45RA+ cells. As for this clone: This CDR3 is also generated by other DNA sequences in the sample.

Profiling relied on immunoSEQ multiplex PCR, and the TCRdb table lists in-frame clones only, not all of them. The profile covers about 2 million clones, with approximately 95% appearing a single time and 1.2% taken by the ten largest. This clonotype was sampled from a man between 18 and 35 years old in good health. Sequencing was done on a sample of naive CD8+ T cells sorted from blood.

CDR3 in DNA: TGTGCCAGCAGTTTACTCGCGGGGGCCTACGAGCAGTACTTC. Encoded protein: CASSLLAGAYEQYF. The gene calls are TRBV28 and TRBJ2-7; 7 nucleotides align to TRBD2. V trimming: 2 bases; J trimming: 2 bases; junction bases outside the gene matches: 3. The CDR3 spans 14 residues. Germline V CDR1 and CDR2: MDHEN, SYDVKM.